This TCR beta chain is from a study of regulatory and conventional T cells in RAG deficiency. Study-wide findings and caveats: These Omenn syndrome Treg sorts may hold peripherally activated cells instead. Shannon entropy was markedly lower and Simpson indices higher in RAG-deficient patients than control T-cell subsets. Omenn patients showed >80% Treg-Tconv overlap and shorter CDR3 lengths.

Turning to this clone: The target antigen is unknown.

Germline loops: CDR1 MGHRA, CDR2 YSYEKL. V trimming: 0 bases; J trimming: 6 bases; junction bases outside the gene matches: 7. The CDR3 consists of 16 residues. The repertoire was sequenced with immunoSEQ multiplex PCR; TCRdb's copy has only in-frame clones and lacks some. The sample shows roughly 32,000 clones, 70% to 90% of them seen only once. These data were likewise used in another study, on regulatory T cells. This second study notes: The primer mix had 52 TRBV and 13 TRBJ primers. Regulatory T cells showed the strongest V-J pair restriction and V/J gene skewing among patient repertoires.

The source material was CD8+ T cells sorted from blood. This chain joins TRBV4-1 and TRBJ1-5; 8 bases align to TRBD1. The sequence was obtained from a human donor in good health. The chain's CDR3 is CASSQDGAGGFQPQHF. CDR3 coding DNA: TGCGCCAGCAGCCAAGATGGGGCAGGGGGCTTTCAGCCCCAGCATTTT.